The clone carrying this TCR beta chain came up a few times. The record originates from a study of T cells in Graves' hyperthyroidism and ophthalmopathy. Germline V gives CDR1 SQVTM, CDR2 ANQGSEA. The CDR3 extends over 15 amino acids. Between the trimmed V and J ends, which lost 0 bases and 0 bases, there was a span of 12 bases. Subjects aged 18 to 65 presented with newly diagnosed hyperthyroidism of less than 2 months' duration. Template material for amplifying TCR beta CDR3 regions consisted of RNA transcripts. The TCR CDR3 first-round RT-PCR relied on the HTBI primer set. TCRdb called the multiplex PCR reads again in MiXCR, with one record for every CDR3 protein. The sample lists 550,000 to 600,000 distinct CDR3 sequences; 16% were seen once.

The V and J genes are TRBV29-1 and TRBJ2-7, with D tentatively TRBD1 or TRBD2 (7 bases each). The sample taken for sequencing was blood. This clonotype originated in a woman younger than 30 with Graves' hyperthyroidism. The CDR3 DNA reads TGCAGCGTTGAAGAAGCGGGACAGAGCTCCTACGAGCAGTACTTC. It encodes CSVEEAGQSSYEQYF.